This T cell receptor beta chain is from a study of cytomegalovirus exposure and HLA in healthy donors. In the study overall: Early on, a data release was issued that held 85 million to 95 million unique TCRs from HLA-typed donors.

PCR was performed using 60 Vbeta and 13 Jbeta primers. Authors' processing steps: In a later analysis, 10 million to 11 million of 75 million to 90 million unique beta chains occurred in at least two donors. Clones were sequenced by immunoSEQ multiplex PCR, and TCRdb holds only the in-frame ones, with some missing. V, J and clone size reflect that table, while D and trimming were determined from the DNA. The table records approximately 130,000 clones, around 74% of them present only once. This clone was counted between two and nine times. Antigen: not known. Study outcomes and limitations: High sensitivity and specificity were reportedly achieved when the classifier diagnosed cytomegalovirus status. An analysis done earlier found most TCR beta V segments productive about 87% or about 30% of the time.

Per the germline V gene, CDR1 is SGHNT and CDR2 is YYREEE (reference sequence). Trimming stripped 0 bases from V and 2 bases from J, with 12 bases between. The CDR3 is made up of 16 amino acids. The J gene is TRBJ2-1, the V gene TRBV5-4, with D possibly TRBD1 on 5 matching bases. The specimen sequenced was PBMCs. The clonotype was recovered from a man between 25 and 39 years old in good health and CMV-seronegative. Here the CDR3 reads CASSLAQGRAYNEQFF. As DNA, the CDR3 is TGTGCCAGCAGCTTGGCCCAGGGCCGTGCCTACAATGAGCAGTTCTTC.